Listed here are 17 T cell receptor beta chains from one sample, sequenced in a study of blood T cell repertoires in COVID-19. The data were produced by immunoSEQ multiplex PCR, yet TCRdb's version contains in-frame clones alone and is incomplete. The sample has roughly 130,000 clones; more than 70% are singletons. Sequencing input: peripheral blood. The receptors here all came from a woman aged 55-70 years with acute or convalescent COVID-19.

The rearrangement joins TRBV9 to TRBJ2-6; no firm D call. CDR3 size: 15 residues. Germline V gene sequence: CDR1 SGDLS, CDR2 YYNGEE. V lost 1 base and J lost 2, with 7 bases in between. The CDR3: CASSVSLAGANVLTF. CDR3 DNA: TGTGCCAGCAGCGTATCTCTAGCTGGGGCCAACGTCCTGACTTTC.

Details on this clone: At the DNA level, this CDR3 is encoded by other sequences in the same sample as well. This CDR3 reads CASSLGAGREQYF. CDR3 sequence (DNA): TGTGCCAGCAGCTTAGGGGCAGGTCGCGAGCAGTACTTC. The chain combines TRBV7-3 with TRBJ2-7; tentative D call: TRBD1 (5 bases). Deletions cut 2 bases from V and 6 bases from J, with 11 bases between. This CDR3 has 13 residues. Germline assignment: CDR1 SGHTA and CDR2 FQGTGA.

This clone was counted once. CDR3: CAWSARGQGQGSNQPQHF. The CDR3 DNA is TGTGCCTGGAGCGCTCGGGGACAGGGGCAAGGTAGCAATCAGCCCCAGCATTTT. The chain employs TRBV30 and TRBJ1-5, with TRBD1 matching over 10 bases. Germline V lookup: CDR1 GTSNPN, CDR2 SVGIG (reference sequence). The V gene end was trimmed by 3 bases and the J gene end by 0 bases; junction bases not matched to a gene: 11. CDR3 length equals 18 residues.

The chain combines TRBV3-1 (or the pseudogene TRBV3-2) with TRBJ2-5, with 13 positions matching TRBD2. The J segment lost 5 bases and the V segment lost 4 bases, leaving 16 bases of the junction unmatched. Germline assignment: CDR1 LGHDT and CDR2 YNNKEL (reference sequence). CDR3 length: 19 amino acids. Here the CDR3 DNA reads TGTGCCAGCAGCCTTCAGGCGACTAGCGGGAGGTTCTCCGGTGAGACCCAGTACTTC. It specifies CASSLQATSGRFSGETQYF.

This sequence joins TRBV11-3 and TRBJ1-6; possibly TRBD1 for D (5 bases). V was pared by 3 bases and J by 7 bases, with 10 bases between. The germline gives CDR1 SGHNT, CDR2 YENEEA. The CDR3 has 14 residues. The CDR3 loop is CASSFRASNSPLHF. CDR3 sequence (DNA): TGTGCCAGCAGCTTCAGGGCTTCGAATTCACCCCTCCACTTT.

In DNA form, the CDR3 reads TGTGCCAGCAAATCGACAGGGAAGGCTGAAGCTTTCTTT. Protein sequence: CASKSTGKAEAFF. The V and J genes are TRBV6-5 and TRBJ1-1; TRBD1 agrees at 7 bases. The CDR3 is made up of 13 amino acids. In germline, CDR1 is MNHEY, CDR2 SVGAGI. J lost 6 bases, V lost 7 bases, and 8 bases had no gene match.

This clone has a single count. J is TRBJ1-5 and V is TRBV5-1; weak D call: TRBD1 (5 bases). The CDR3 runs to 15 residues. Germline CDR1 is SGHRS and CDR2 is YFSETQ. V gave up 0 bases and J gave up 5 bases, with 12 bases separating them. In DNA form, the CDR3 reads TGCGCCAGCAGCTTGGCCGGGGGTCCTGATCAGCCCCAGCATTTT. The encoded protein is CASSLAGGPDQPQHF.

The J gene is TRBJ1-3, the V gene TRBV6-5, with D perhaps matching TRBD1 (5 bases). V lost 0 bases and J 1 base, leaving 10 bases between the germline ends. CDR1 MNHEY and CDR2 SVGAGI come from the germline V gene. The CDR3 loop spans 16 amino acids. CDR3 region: CASSYSSRGSGNTIYF. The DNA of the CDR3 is TGTGCCAGCAGTTACTCCTCCCGGGGGTCTGGAAACACCATATATTTT.

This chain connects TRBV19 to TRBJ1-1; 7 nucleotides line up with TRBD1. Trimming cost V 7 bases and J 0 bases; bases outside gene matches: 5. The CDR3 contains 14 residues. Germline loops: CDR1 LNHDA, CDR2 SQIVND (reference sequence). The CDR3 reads CASNPGTVNTEAFF. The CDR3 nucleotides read TGTGCCAGTAACCCCGGGACAGTGAACACTGAAGCTTTCTTT. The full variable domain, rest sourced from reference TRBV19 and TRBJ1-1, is DGGITQSPKYLFRKEGQNVTLSCEQNLNHDAMYWYRQDPGQGLRLIYYSQIVNDFQKGDIAEGYSVSREKKESFPLTVTSAQKNPTAFYLCASNPGTVNTEAFFGQGTRLTVV.

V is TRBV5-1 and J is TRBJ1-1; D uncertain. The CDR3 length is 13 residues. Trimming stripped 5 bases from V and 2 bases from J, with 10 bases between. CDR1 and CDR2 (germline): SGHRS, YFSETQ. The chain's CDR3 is CASSADINTEAFF. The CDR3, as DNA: TGCGCCAGCAGTGCGGATATTAACACTGAAGCTTTCTTT.

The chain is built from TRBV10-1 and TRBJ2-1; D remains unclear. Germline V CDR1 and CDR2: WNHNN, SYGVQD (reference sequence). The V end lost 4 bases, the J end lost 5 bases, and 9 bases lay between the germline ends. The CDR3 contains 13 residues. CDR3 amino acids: CASSGQVNNEQFF. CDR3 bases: TGCGCCAGCAGTGGGCAGGTTAACAATGAGCAGTTCTTC.

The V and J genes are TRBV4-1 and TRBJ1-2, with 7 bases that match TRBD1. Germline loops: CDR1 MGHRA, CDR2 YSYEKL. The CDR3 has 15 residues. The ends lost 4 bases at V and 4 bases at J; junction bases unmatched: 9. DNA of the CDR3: TGCGCCAGCAGCCCAGAACACAGGGGTCCCTATGGCTACACCTTC. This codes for CASSPEHRGPYGYTF.

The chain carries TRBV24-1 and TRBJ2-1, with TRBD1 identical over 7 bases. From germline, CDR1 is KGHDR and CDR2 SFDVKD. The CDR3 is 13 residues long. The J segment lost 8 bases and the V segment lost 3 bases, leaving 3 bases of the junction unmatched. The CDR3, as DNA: TGTGCCACCAGTGATACCCAGGGGGATGAGCAGTTCTTC. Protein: CATSDTQGDEQFF.

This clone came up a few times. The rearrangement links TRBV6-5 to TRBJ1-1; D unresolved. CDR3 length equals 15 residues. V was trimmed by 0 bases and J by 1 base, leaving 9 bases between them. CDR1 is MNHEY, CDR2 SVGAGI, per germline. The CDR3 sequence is CASSYSWGGNTEAFF. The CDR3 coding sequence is TGTGCCAGCAGTTACTCGTGGGGAGGGAACACTGAAGCTTTCTTT.

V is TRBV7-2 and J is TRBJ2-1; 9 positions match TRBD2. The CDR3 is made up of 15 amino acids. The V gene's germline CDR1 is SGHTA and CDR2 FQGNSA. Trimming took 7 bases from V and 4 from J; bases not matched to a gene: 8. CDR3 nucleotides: TGTGCCAGCACTTATAGCGGGAGATCGTACAATGAGCAGTTCTTC. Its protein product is CASTYSGRSYNEQFF. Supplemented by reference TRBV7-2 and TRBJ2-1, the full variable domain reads GAGVSQSPSNKVTEKGKDVELRCDPISGHTALYWYRQSLGQGLEFLIYFQGNSAPDKSGLPSDRFSAERTGGSVSTLTIQRTQQEDSAVYLCASTYSGRSYNEQFFGPGTRLTVL.

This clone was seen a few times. The CDR3 loop is CATYQDEQYV. CDR3 nucleotide sequence: TGTGCCACTTATCAGGACGAGCAGTACGTC. The chain has TRBV6-5 and TRBJ2-7; D is unclear. Trimming cost V 10 bases and J 5 bases, with 9 bases left between them. The CDR3 has 10 amino acids. CDR1 is MNHEY, CDR2 SVGAGI, per germline.

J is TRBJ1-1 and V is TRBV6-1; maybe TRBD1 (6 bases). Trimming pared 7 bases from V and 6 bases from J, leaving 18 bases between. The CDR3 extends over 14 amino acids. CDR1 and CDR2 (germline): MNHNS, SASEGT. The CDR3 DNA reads TGTGCCAGCAAAACGGGGGGGGGCAGGCCTGAAGCTTTCTTT. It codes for CASKTGGGRPEAFF.